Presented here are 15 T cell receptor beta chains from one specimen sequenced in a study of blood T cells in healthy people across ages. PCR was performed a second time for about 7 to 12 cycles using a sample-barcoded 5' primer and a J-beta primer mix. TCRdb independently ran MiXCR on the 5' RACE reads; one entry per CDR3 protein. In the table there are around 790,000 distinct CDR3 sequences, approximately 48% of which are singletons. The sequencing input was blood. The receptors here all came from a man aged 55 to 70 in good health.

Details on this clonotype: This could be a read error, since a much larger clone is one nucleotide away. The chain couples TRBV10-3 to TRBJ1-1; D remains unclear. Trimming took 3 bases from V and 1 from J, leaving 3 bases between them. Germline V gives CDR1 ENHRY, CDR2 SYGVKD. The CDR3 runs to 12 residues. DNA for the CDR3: TGTGCCATCAGTGAAGCGAACACTGAAGCTTTCTTT. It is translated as CAISEANTEAFF.

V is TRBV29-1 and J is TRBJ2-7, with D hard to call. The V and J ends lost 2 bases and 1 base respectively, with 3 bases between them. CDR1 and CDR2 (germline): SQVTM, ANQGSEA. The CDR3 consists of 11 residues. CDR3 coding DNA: TGCAGCGTTGAACAGTCCTACGAGCAGTACTTC. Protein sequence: CSVEQSYEQYF.

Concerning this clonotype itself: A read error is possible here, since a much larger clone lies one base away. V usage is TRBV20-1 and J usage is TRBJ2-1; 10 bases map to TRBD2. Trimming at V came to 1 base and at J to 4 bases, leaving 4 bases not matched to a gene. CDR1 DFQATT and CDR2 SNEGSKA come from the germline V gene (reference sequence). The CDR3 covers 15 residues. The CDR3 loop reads CSARASGGPYNEQFF. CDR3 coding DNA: TGCAGTGCTAGAGCTAGCGGGGGTCCTTACAATGAGCAGTTCTTC.

The DNA of the CDR3 is TGCAGTGCTACTGGGACAGAAGAAAAACTGTTTTTT. The encoded protein is CSATGTEEKLFF. The chain links TRBV20-1 to TRBJ1-4; TRBD1 matches at 7 bases. Germline CDR1 and CDR2: DFQATT and SNEGSKA (reference sequence). CDR3 length: 12 amino acids. Trimming at V came to 4 bases and at J to 8 bases, leaving 4 bases not matched to a gene.

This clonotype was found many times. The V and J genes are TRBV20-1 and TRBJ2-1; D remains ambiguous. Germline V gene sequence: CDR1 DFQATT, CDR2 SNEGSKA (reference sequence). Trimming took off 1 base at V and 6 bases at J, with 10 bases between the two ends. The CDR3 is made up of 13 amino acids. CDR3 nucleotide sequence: TGCAGTGCTAGAGGTGAAGGGCCCAATGAGCAGTTCTTC. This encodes CSARGEGPNEQFF.

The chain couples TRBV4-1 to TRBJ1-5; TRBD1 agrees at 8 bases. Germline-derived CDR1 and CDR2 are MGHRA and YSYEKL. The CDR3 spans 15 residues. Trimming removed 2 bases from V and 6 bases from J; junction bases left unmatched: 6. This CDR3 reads CASSQTTTGAQPQHF. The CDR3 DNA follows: TGCGCCAGCAGCCAAACGACGACAGGGGCTCAGCCCCAGCATTTT.

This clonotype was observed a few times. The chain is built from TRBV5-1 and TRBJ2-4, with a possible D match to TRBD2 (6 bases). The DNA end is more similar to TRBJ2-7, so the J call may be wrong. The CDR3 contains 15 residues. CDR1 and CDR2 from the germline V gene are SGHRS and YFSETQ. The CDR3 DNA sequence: TGCGCCAGCAGCCTGAGCATGGGGGGATCCGACGAGCAGTACTTC. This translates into CASSLSMGGSDEQYF.

CDR3 protein: CASSCLGNQPQHF. The CDR3 DNA is TGTGCCAGCAGTTGCCTCGGCAATCAGCCCCAGCATTTT. The rearrangement uses TRBV28 and TRBJ1-5; D gene uncertain. The CDR3 sequence is 13 residues long. V was trimmed by 4 bases and J by 2 bases, leaving 6 bases between them. Germline CDR1 MDHEN, CDR2 SYDVKM.

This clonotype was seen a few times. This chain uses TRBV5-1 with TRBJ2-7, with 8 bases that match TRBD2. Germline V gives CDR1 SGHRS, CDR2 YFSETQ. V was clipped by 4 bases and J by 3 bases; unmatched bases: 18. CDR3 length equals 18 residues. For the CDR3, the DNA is TGCGCCAGCAGCCCCCTGGGTAGTAGCGGGGCCACGGGCTACGAGCAGTACTTC. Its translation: CASSPLGSSGATGYEQYF. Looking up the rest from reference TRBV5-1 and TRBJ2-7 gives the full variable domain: KAGVTQTPRYLIKTRGQQVTLSCSPISGHRSVSWYQQTPGQGLQFLFEYFSETQRNKGNFPGRFSGRQFSNSRSEMNVSTLELGDSALYLCASSPLGSSGATGYEQYFGPGTRLTVT.

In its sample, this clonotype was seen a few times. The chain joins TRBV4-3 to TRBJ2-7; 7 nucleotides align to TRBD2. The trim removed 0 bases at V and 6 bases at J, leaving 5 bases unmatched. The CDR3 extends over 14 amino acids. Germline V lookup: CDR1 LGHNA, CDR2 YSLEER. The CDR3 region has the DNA TGCGCCAGCAGCCAAGATCGGTCGGGAGGCGAGCAGTACTTC. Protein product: CASSQDRSGGEQYF.

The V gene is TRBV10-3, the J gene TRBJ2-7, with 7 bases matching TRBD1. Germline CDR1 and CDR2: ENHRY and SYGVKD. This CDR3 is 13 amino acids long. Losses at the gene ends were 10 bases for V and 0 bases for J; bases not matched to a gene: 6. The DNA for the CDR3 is TGTGCCACCGGACAGGAGACCTCCTACGAGCAGTACTTC. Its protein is CATGQETSYEQYF.

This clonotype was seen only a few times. CDR3 nucleotide sequence: TGCAGTGCTACTCCTAGCGGGGGCACAGATACGCAGTATTTT. The encoded protein is CSATPSGGTDTQYF. The chain carries TRBV20-1 and TRBJ2-3; TRBD2 agrees at 9 bases. Germline CDR1 and CDR2: DFQATT and SNEGSKA (reference sequence). J gave up 1 base and V 4 bases, and 3 bases lay outside the gene matches. This CDR3 comprises 14 residues.

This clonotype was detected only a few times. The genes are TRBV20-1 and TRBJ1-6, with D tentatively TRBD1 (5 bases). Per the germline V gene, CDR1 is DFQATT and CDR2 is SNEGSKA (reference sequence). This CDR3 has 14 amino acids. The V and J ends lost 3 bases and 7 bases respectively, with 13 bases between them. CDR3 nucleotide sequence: TGCAGTGCTAGCTGGGGCCAGGTCAATTCACCCCTCCACTTT. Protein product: CSASWGQVNSPLHF.

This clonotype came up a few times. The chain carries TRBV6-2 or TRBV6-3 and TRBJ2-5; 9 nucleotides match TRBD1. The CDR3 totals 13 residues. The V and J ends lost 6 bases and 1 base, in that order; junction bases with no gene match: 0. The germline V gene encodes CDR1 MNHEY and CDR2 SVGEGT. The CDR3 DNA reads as TGTGCCAGCAGGGGACAGGGCCAAGAGACCCAGTACTTC. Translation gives CASRGQGQETQYF.

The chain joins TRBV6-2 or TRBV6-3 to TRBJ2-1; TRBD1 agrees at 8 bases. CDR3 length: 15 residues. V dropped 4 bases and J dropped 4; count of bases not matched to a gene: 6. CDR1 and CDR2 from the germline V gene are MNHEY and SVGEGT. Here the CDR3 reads CASSSPGGAYNEQFF. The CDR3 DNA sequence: TGTGCCAGCAGTTCCCCAGGGGGCGCGTACAATGAGCAGTTCTTC.